These 18 T cell receptor beta chains came from one sample sequenced in a study of cytomegalovirus exposure and HLA in healthy donors. The PCR contained 60 Vbeta and 13 Jbeta primers. Assay used: immunoSEQ multiplex PCR; TCRdb lists only in-frame clones, some missing. Here the sample spans about 200,000 clones, about 77% being singletons. Sequenced sample: PBMCs. The receptors were gathered from a woman aged 25 to 39 in good health and CMV-seronegative.

This clone was counted between two and nine times. The V call is TRBV4-1, the J call TRBJ1-1, with a tentative D call TRBD1 (6 bases). The CDR3 consists of 15 residues. The V gene's germline CDR1 is MGHRA and CDR2 YSYEKL. V lost 4 bases and J lost 0, with 12 bases in between. CDR3 region: CASSPLRGMNTEAFF. The CDR3 DNA follows: TGCGCCAGCAGCCCCCTGAGGGGGATGAACACTGAAGCTTTCTTT.

This chain uses TRBV6-6 with TRBJ2-1, with 7 bases fitting TRBD2. Germline CDR1 MNHNY, CDR2 SVGAGI (reference sequence). Trimming removed 6 bases from V and 0 bases from J; junction bases left unmatched: 5. The CDR3 extends over 15 amino acids. CDR3 sequence reads: CASRLTGGSYNEQFF. In nucleotides, the CDR3 is TGTGCCAGCAGGCTCACGGGGGGCTCCTACAATGAGCAGTTCTTC.

V is TRBV7-8 and J is TRBJ2-7; possible D gene TRBD1, 6 bases. Trimming took 5 bases from V and 1 from J, leaving 18 bases between them. CDR1 is SGHVS and CDR2 is FQNEAQ in the germline V gene. The CDR3 has 16 residues. CDR3 sequence reads: CASSPYPGQRSYEQYF. In DNA form, the CDR3 reads TGTGCCAGCAGCCCGTACCCCGGACAGAGATCCTACGAGCAGTACTTC.

The chain has TRBV30 and TRBJ2-1; 9 bases are a match to TRBD2. Germline-derived CDR1 and CDR2 are GTSNPN and SVGIG (reference sequence). This CDR3 has 14 amino acids. V was clipped by 3 bases and J by 7 bases; unmatched bases: 7. The CDR3 is CAWRSSGKGNEQFF. In DNA, the CDR3 is TGTGCCTGGAGATCTAGCGGGAAAGGAAATGAGCAGTTCTTC.

The J gene is TRBJ1-2, the V gene TRBV4-2; TRBD1 aligns across 7 bases. V trimming: 3 bases; J trimming: 2 bases; junction bases outside the gene matches: 3. Germline V gives CDR1 LGHNA, CDR2 YNFKEQ. CDR3 length equals 14 residues. The CDR3 loop reads CASSQDRTNYGYTF. DNA of the CDR3: TGTGCCAGCAGCCAGGACAGGACGAACTATGGCTACACCTTC.

The chain uses TRBV5-1 and TRBJ2-5; 8 bases match TRBD1. The CDR3 is 14 amino acids. Trimming cost V 3 bases and J 4 bases; bases outside gene matches: 5. Germline V lookup: CDR1 SGHRS, CDR2 YFSETQ. Here the CDR3 reads CASSWTGIRETQYF. The DNA for the CDR3 is TGCGCCAGCAGCTGGACAGGGATCCGAGAGACCCAGTACTTC.

This chain links TRBV7-8 with TRBJ2-1; D may be TRBD2 (6 bases). This CDR3 spans 13 amino acids. The germline V gene encodes CDR1 SGHVS and CDR2 FQNEAQ. V gave up 3 bases and J gave up 9 bases, with 12 bases separating them. The DNA of the CDR3 is TGTGCCAGCAGCTTGCTTCCTAGCGCTGAGCAGTTCTTC. Protein sequence: CASSLLPSAEQFF.

The chain couples TRBV7-9 to TRBJ1-1; 9 positions agree with TRBD1. The CDR3 is made up of 17 amino acids. Losses at the gene ends were 2 bases for V and 1 base for J; bases not matched to a gene: 8. In germline, CDR1 is SEHNR, CDR2 FQNEAQ (reference sequence). CDR3 residues: CASSLREQDRGNTEAFF. In DNA form, the CDR3 reads TGTGCCAGCAGCTTAAGGGAGCAGGACAGGGGGAACACTGAAGCTTTCTTT.

The rearrangement uses TRBV2 and TRBJ2-3; 8 nucleotides match TRBD1. The trim removed 6 bases at V and 3 bases at J, leaving 5 bases unmatched. This CDR3 has 14 residues. Germline CDR1 reads SNHLY; CDR2 reads FYNNEI. The DNA for the CDR3 is TGTGCCAGCAGGGACAGGGTACAAACAGATACGCAGTATTTT. Residues: CASRDRVQTDTQYF.

V is TRBV4-2 and J is TRBJ2-3; no firm D call. V was trimmed by 2 bases and J by 4 bases, leaving 7 bases between them. This CDR3 has 13 residues. Germline-derived CDR1 and CDR2 are LGHNA and YNFKEQ. Here the CDR3 DNA reads TGTGCCAGCAGCCAACGCTACCCAGATACGCAGTATTTT. This codes for CASSQRYPDTQYF.

V usage is TRBV4-2 and J usage is TRBJ1-6, with TRBD1 matching 7 bases. J lost 8 bases, V lost 1 base, and 5 bases had no gene match. The CDR3 totals 15 residues. In germline, CDR1 is LGHNA, CDR2 YNFKEQ. CDR3 bases: TGTGCCAGCAGCCAAGTTTCCAGGGGGGATTCACCCCTCCACTTT. Its protein is CASSQVSRGDSPLHF.

The V and J genes are TRBV6-5 and TRBJ2-5; maybe TRBD2 (5 bases). Germline V lookup: CDR1 MNHEY, CDR2 SVGAGI. This CDR3 has 11 residues. Trimming pared 7 bases from V and 9 bases from J, leaving 12 bases between. CDR3 sequence (DNA): TGTGCCAGCAACCTCGGAGGAGCCCAGTACTTC. Translating it yields CASNLGGAQYF.

This sequence joins TRBV7-8 and TRBJ2-3; a possible D gene is TRBD2 (6 bases). This CDR3 contains 15 residues. Looked up from germline, CDR1 is SGHVS and CDR2 is FQNEAQ. V lost 7 bases to trimming and J lost 6 bases, with 20 bases between them. CDR3 region: CASNSHLATRDTQYF. In DNA form, the CDR3 reads TGTGCCAGCAACTCCCACCTAGCGACCCGCGATACGCAGTATTTT.

The rearrangement uses TRBV7-9 and TRBJ2-2, with TRBD2 matching over 9 bases. V was clipped by 2 bases and J by 7 bases; unmatched bases: 5. The CDR3 contains 15 residues. Germline V gene data show CDR1 as SEHNR and CDR2 as FQNEAQ (reference sequence). The CDR3 protein is CASSLKAGGFGELFF. The CDR3 coding sequence is TGTGCCAGCAGCTTAAAAGCGGGGGGATTCGGGGAGCTGTTTTTT.

This chain connects TRBV6-6 to TRBJ1-3; no definite D call. The CDR3 sequence is 15 residues long. Per the germline V gene, CDR1 is MNHNY and CDR2 is SVGAGI (reference sequence). The germline V and J ends were trimmed by 4 bases and 0 bases, with 10 bases remaining between them. The CDR3 reads CASSSRWYSGNTIYF. CDR3 nucleotide sequence: TGTGCCAGCAGTTCGAGGTGGTACTCTGGAAACACCATATATTTT.

The chain couples TRBV10-3 to TRBJ1-2; TRBD1 matches 8 bases. J gave up 0 bases and V 10 bases, and 7 bases lay outside the gene matches. Germline V lookup: CDR1 ENHRY, CDR2 SYGVKD. This CDR3 has 14 amino acids. The CDR3 region has the DNA TGTGCCACCTTTCCAGGGGGCACTAACTATGGCTACACCTTC. Amino acid sequence: CATFPGGTNYGYTF.

The V gene is TRBV18, the J gene TRBJ2-5; 12 nucleotides match TRBD2. The trim removed 6 bases at V and 3 bases at J, leaving 8 bases unmatched. Germline CDR1 is KGHSH and CDR2 is LQKENI. The CDR3 has 16 residues. In DNA, the CDR3 is TGTGCCAGCTCCCGGACTAGCGGGGATACTAAAGAGACCCAGTACTTC. Translation gives CASSRTSGDTKETQYF.

The chain is built from TRBV10-3 and TRBJ1-3; TRBD1 agrees at 8 bases. The V segment lost 4 bases and the J segment 8 bases; nucleotides outside the gene matches: 4. Germline V gene lookup returns CDR1 ENHRY and CDR2 SYGVKD. The CDR3 runs 13 residues. The DNA for the CDR3 is TGTGCCATCAGTGTTGGACAGGGAGACACCATATATTTT. Translation gives CAISVGQGDTIYF.